This TCR beta chain was captured by sequencing in a study of regulatory T cells in long-lasting Graves disease. Findings and limits, study-wide: Persistent disease exhibited a predilection for TRBV28, TRBJ1-2 and TRBJ2-5.

Indicated time point: persistent/refractory GD, antithyroid drugs over 5 years with positive TRAb. The TCR library was prepared using RNA isolated from PBMCs. There are a few counts of this clonotype. Its antigen is undetermined. The V gene's germline CDR1 is SEHNR and CDR2 FQNEAQ (reference sequence). The CDR3 spans 18 residues. Trimming left V 5 bases short and J 2 bases short, with 21 bases between. CDR3 regions were amplified by Arm-PCR using iRepertoire HTBI primers to build TCR beta libraries. One entry per CDR3 protein, called by TCRdb with MiXCR from the multiplex PCR reads. The table records some 440,000 distinct CDR3 sequences, less than 25% of them present only once.

The receptor was isolated from a female donor with Graves disease. This chain links TRBV7-9 with TRBJ2-2, with D unresolved. Sequences were derived from peripheral blood mononuclear cells (PBMCs), sampled when the disease was refractory, from a patient treated with antithyroid drugs. CDR3 sequence reads: CASSPRVDQAINTGELFF. DNA of the CDR3: TGTGCCAGCAGCCCCCGGGTCGACCAAGCAATTAACACCGGGGAGCTGTTTTTT.